This is a list of T cell receptor beta chains from one sample in a study of cytomegalovirus exposure and HLA in healthy donors. Only in-frame clones appear in the TCRdb table, and some are missing; sequencing was by immunoSEQ multiplex PCR. The sample includes 210,000 or so clones, around 89% of them seen just once. The specimen sequenced was PBMCs. Receptors were obtained from a woman under 30 in good health and CMV-seronegative. The CDR3 runs from the conserved cysteine through the conserved F or W. D genes are given only for firm matches. Rows give clone size only sometimes, using once, few, many, or a class for an expanded clone.

size	V	D	J	CDR3	DNA
NA	TRBV9	NA	TRBJ2-3	CASSVVPLDTQYF	TGTGCCAGCAGCGTAGTTCCCTTGGATACGCAGTATTTT
NA	TRBV29-1	NA	TRBJ1-5	CSVAEGNQPQHF	TGCAGCGTTGCTGAGGGCAATCAGCCCCAGCATTTT
NA	TRBV11-2	NA	TRBJ2-2	CASSLDRSGELFF	TGTGCCAGCAGCTTAGATCGGTCCGGGGAGCTGTTTTTT
NA	TRBV4-1	TRBD1	TRBJ1-1	CASSLGGTGAEAFF	TGCGCCAGCAGCCTTGGTGGGACAGGGGCTGAAGCTTTCTTT
NA	TRBV5-1	TRBD1	TRBJ2-7	CASSLYGQGGEQYF	TGCGCCAGCAGCCTGTATGGACAGGGCGGGGAGCAGTACTTC
NA	TRBV5-6	TRBD1	TRBJ2-7	CASSSMGQGAHEQYF	TGTGCCAGCAGCTCAATGGGACAGGGAGCCCACGAGCAGTACTTC
NA	TRBV4-3	NA	TRBJ2-2	CASSPQGPGELFF	TGCGCCAGCAGCCCACAGGGTCCCGGGGAGCTGTTTTTT
NA	TRBV4-1	TRBD1	TRBJ2-7	CASSIRQGAYEQYF	TGCGCCAGCAGCATACGACAGGGGGCCTACGAGCAGTACTTC
NA	TRBV19	NA	TRBJ1-6	CASSIAGALGSPLHF	TGTGCCAGTAGTATTGCAGGGGCGCTGGGTTCACCCCTCCACTTT
NA	TRBV4-1	TRBD2	TRBJ2-7	CASSQEKMLRGRAYEQYF	TGCGCCAGCAGCCAAGAAAAAATGCTTCGCGGGAGGGCCTACGAGCAGTACTTC
NA	TRBV6-5	TRBD2	TRBJ2-1	CASSDRTSGRFF	TGTGCCAGCAGTGACCGGACTAGCGGGAGGTTCTTC
NA	TRBV9	TRBD2	TRBJ2-6	CASSPAGGGSGANVLTF	TGTGCCAGCAGCCCAGCGGGCGGGGGCTCTGGGGCCAACGTCCTGACTTTC
once	TRBV4-3	NA	TRBJ2-7	CASSQDQFGLPYEQYF	TGCGCCAGCAGCCAAGATCAGTTTGGGCTGCCCTACGAGCAGTACTTC
NA	TRBV6-1	TRBD1	TRBJ1-1	CASSSRSDRGTEAFF	TGTGCCAGCAGTTCCCGGTCCGACAGGGGGACTGAAGCTTTCTTT
once	TRBV9	NA	TRBJ2-3	CASSVGLSTDTQYF	TGTGCCAGCAGCGTAGGACTAAGCACAGATACGCAGTATTTT
NA	TRBV5-4	TRBD2	TRBJ2-5	CASSLGSLSGGAGKTQYF	TGTGCCAGCAGCTTGGGCTCTCTTAGCGGGGGGGCCGGGAAGACCCAGTACTTC
NA	TRBV5-6	NA	TRBJ2-7	CASRTGSVISYEQYF	TGTGCCAGCCGCACCGGGTCGGTCATCTCCTACGAGCAGTACTTC